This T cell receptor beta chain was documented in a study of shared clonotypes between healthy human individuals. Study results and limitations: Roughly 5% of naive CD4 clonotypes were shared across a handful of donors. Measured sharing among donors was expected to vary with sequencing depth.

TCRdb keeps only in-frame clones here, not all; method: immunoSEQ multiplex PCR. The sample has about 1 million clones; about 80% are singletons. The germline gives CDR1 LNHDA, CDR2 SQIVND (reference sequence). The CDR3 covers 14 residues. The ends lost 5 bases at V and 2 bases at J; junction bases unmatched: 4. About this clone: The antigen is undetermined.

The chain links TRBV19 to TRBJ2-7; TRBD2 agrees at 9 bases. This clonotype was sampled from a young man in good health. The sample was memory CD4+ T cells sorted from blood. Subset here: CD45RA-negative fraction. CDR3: CASSGGGGAYEQYF. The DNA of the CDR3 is TGTGCCAGTAGTGGCGGCGGGGGGGCCTACGAGCAGTACTTC.